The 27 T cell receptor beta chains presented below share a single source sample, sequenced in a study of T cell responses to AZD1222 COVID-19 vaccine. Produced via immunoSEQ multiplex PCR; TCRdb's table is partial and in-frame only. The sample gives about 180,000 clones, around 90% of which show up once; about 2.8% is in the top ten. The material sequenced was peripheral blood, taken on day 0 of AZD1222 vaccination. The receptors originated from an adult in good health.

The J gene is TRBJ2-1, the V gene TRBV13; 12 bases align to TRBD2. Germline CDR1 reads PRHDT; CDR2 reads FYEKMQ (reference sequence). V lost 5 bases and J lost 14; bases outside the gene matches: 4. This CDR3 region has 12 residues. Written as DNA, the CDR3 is TGTGCCAGCAGCACTAGACTAGCGGGGGAGTTCTTC. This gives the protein CASSTRLAGEFF.

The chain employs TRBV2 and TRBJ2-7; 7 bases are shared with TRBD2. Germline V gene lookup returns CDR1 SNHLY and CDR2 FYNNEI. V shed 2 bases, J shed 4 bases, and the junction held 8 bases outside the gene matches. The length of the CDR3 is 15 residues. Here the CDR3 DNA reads TGTGCCAGCAGTGAAATAGGCGGGGGAAAATACGAGCAGTACTTC. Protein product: CASSEIGGGKYEQYF.

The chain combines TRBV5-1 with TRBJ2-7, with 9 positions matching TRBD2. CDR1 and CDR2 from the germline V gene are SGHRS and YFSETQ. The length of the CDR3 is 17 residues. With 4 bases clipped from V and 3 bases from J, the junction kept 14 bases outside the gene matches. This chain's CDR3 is CASSGGLAGSVNYEQYF. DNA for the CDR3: TGCGCCAGCAGCGGAGGCCTAGCGGGATCCGTAAACTACGAGCAGTACTTC.

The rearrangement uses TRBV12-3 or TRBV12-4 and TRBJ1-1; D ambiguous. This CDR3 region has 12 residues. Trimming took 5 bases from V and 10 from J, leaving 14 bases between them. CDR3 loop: CASSPALLGAFF. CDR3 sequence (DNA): TGTGCCAGCAGTCCCGCGCTCCTGGGAGCTTTCTTT.

The CDR3 DNA sequence: TGCGCCAGCAGCCTCGGGACTAGCGGATTCTACGAGCAGTACTTC. Translating it yields CASSLGTSGFYEQYF. V gene TRBV4-1 combines with J gene TRBJ2-7; 11 bases are a match to TRBD2. Germline V gene lookup returns CDR1 MGHRA and CDR2 YSYEKL. V was clipped by 4 bases and J by 3 bases; unmatched bases: 5. This CDR3 spans 15 amino acids.

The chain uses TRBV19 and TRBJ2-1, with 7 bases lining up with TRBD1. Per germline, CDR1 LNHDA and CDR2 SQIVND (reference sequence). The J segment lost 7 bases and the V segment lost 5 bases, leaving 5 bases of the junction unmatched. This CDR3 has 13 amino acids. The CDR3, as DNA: TGTGCCAGTAGTGTGACAGGGTGGAATGAGCAGTTCTTC. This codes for CASSVTGWNEQFF.

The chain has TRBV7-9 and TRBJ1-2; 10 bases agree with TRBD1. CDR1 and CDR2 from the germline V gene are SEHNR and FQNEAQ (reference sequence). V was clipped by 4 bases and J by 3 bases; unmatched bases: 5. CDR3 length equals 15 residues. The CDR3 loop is CASSSGQGIYYGYTF. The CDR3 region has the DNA TGTGCCAGCAGCTCGGGACAGGGGATTTACTATGGCTACACCTTC.

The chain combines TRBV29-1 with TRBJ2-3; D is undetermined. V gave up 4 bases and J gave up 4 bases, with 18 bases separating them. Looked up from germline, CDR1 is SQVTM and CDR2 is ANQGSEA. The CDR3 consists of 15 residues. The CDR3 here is CSVGGPLPGADTQYF. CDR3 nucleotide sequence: TGCAGCGTTGGGGGTCCCCTACCCGGCGCAGATACGCAGTATTTT.

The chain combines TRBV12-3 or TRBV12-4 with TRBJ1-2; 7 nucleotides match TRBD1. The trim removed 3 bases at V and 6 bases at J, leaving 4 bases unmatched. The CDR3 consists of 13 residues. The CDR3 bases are TGTGCCAGCAGTTTGGACAGGCGGGATGGCTACACCTTC. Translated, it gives CASSLDRRDGYTF.

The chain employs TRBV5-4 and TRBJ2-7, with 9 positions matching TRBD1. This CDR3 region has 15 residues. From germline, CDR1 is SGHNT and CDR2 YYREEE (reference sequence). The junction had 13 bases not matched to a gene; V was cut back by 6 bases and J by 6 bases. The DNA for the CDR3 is TGTGCCAGCAACCTACGACCGGGACAGGGAAGCGAGCAGTACTTC. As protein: CASNLRPGQGSEQYF. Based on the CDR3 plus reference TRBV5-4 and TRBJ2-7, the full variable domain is ETGVTQSPTHLIKTRGQQVTLRCSSQSGHNTVSWYQQALGQGPQFIFQYYREEENGRGNFPPRFSGLQFPNYSSELNVNALELDDSALYLCASNLRPGQGSEQYFGPGTRLTVT.

CDR3 sequence: CASSAGQGSYNEQFF. As DNA, the CDR3 is TGCGCCAGCAGCGCAGGACAGGGCTCCTACAATGAGCAGTTCTTC. The genes are TRBV5-1 and TRBJ2-1; 8 positions agree with TRBD1. This CDR3 contains 15 residues. V gave up 4 bases and J gave up 0 bases; unmatched junction bases: 3. Germline CDR1 is SGHRS and CDR2 is YFSETQ.

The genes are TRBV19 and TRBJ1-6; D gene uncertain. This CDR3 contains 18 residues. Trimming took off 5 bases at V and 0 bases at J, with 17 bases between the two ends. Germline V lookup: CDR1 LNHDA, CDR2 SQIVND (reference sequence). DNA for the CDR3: TGTGCCAGTAGTCCCCGACGGTTTCCGAGCTCCTATAATTCACCCCTCCACTTT. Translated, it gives CASSPRRFPSSYNSPLHF.

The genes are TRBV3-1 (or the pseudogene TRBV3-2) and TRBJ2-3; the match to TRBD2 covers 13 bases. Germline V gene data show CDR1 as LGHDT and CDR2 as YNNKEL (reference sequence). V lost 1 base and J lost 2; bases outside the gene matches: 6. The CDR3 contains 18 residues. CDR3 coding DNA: TGTGCCAGCAGCCAAGTTTTAGGACTAGCGGGGGACACAGATACGCAGTATTTT. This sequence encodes CASSQVLGLAGDTDTQYF.

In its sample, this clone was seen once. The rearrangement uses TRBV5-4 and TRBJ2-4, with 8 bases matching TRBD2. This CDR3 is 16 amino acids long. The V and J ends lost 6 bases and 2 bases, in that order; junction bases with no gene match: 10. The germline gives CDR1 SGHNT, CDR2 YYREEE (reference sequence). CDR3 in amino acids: CASTRGREAPKNIQYF. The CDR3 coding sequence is TGTGCCAGCACGCGGGGGCGGGAGGCCCCCAAAAACATTCAGTACTTC.

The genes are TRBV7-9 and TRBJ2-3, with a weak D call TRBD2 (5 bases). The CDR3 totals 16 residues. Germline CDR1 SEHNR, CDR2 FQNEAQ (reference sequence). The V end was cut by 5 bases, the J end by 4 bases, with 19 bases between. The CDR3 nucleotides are TGTGCCAGCAGCGTAAGTCCGGGGTCTCGGCCAGATACGCAGTATTTT. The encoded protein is CASSVSPGSRPDTQYF.

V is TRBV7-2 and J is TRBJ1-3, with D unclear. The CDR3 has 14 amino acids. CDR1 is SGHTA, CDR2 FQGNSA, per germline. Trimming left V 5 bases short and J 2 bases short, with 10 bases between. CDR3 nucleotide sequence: TGTGCCAGCAGCCCTACTTCTACTGGAAACACCATATATTTT. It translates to CASSPTSTGNTIYF. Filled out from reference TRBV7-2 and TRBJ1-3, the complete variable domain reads GAGVSQSPSNKVTEKGKDVELRCDPISGHTALYWYRQSLGQGLEFLIYFQGNSAPDKSGLPSDRFSAERTGGSVSTLTIQRTQQEDSAVYLCASSPTSTGNTIYFGEGSWLTVV.

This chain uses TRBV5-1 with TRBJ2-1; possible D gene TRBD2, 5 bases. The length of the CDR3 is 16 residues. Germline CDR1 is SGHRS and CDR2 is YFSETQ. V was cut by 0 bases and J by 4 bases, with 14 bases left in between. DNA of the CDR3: TGCGCCAGCAGCTTGGGTGGGAGCTATCAGTACAATGAGCAGTTCTTC. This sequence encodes CASSLGGSYQYNEQFF.

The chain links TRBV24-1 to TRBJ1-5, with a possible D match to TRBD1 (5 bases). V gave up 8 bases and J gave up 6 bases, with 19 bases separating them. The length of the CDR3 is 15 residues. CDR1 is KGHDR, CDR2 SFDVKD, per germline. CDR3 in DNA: TGTGCCACCAACAATACCCCCGGGGGGAGTCAGCCCCAGCATTTT. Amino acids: CATNNTPGGSQPQHF.

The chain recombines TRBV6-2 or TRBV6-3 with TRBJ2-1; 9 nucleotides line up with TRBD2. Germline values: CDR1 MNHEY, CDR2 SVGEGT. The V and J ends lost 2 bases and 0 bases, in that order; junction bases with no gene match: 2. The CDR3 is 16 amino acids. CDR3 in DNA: TGTGCCAGCAGTTACCCACTAGCGGGCTCCTACAATGAGCAGTTCTTC. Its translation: CASSYPLAGSYNEQFF.

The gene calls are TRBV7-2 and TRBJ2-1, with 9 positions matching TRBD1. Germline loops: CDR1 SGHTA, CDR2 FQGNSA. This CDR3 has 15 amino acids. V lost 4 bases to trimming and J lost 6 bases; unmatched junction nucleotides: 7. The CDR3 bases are TGTGCCAGCAGCTCGCCGGGACAGGGTGTCAATGAGCAGTTCTTC. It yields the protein CASSSPGQGVNEQFF.

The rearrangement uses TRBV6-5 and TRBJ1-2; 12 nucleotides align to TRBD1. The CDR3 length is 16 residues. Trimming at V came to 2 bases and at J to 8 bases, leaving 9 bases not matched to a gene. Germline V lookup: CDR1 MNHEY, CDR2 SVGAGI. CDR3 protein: CASSYSLGTGGSGYTF. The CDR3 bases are TGTGCCAGCAGTTACAGTTTAGGGACAGGGGGCTCCGGCTACACCTTC.

The CDR3 loop reads CASSEPLYDEQFF. CDR3 sequence (DNA): TGTGCCAGCAGTGAACCTCTTTATGATGAGCAGTTCTTC. The chain employs TRBV6-1 and TRBJ2-1; no definite D call. V lost 2 bases to trimming and J lost 8 bases, with 10 bases between them. Germline CDR1 MNHNS, CDR2 SASEGT. This CDR3 region has 13 residues.

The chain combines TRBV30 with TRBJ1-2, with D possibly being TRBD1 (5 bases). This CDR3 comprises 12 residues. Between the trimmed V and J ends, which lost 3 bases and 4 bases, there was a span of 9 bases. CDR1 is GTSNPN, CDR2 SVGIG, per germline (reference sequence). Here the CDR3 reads CAWSEQVYGYTF. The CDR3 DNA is TGTGCCTGGAGCGAACAGGTCTATGGCTACACCTTC.

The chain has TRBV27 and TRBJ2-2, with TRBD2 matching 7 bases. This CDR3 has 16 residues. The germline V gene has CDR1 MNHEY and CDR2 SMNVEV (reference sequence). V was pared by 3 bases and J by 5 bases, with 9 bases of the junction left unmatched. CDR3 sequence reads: CASSFQAGAVTGELFF. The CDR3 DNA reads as TGTGCCAGCAGTTTTCAGGCGGGAGCCGTGACCGGGGAGCTGTTTTTT.

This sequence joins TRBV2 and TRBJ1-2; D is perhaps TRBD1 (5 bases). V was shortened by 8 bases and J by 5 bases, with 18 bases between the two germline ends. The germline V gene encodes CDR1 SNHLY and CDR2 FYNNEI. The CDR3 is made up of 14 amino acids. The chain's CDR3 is CASSGTRSSYGYTF. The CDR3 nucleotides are TGTGCCAGCTCAGGGACTCGGAGCTCGTATGGCTACACCTTC.

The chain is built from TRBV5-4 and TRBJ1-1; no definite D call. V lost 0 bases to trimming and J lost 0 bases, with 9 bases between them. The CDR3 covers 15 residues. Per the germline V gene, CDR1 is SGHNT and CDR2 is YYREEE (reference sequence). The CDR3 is CASSLEPGMNTEAFF. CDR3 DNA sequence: TGTGCCAGCAGCTTGGAACCGGGGATGAACACTGAAGCTTTCTTT.

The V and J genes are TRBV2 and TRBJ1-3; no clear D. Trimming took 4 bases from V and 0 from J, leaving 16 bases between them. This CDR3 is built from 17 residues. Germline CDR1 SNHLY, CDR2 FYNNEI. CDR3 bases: TGTGCCAGCAGTGCTGATGCCCCCGTGGTCTCTGGAAACACCATATATTTT. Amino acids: CASSADAPVVSGNTIYF.